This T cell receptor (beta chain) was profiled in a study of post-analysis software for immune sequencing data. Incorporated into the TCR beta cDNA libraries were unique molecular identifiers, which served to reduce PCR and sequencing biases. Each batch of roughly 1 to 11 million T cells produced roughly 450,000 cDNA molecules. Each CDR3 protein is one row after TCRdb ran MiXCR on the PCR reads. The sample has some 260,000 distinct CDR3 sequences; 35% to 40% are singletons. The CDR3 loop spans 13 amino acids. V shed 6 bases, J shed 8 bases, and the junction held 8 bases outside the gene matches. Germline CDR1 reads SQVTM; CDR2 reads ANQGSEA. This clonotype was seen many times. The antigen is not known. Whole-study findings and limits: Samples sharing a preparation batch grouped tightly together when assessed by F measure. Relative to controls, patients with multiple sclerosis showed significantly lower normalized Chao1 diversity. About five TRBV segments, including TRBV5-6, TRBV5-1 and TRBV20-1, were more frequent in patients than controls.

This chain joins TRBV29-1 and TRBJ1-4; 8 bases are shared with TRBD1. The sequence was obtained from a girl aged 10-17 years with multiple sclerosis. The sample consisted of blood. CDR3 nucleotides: TGCAGCGTCCGCGGACAGGGCACGGAAAAACTGTTTTTT. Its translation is CSVRGQGTEKLFF.